The 28 T cell receptor beta chains presented below share a single source sample, sequenced in a study of Graves' ophthalmopathy and Graves' hyperthyroidism. Using RNA transcripts, the TCR beta CDR3 regions were amplified. The library came from an HTBI-primed first-round RT-PCR and a second-round multiplex PCR. Using its own MiXCR run on the multiplex PCR reads, TCRdb lists one record per CDR3 protein. The repertoire holds hundreds of thousands of distinct CDR3 sequences, approximately 15% seen once, with 8% to 10% in the top ten. Sequenced input: blood. The receptors here all came from a woman under 40 with Graves' ophthalmopathy.

There are many counts of this clonotype. This chain's CDR3 is CSAREGNGELFF. In DNA form, the CDR3 reads TGCAGTGCTAGAGAAGGGAACGGGGAGCTGTTTTTT. The chain is built from TRBV20-1 and TRBJ2-2; D is unresolved. Trimming cost V 0 bases and J 7 bases, with 6 bases left between them. The CDR3 contains 12 residues. In germline, CDR1 is DFQATT, CDR2 SNEGSKA (reference sequence).

This clonotype was detected many times. V and J are TRBV6-1 and TRBJ2-2; tentative D call: TRBD2 (6 bases). The CDR3 totals 16 residues. Trimming took off 6 bases at V and 3 bases at J, with 17 bases between the two ends. Germline V gene lookup returns CDR1 MNHNS and CDR2 SASEGT. Here the CDR3 DNA reads TGTGCCAGCAGCGCGACTGTGTGGGGGGACACCGGGGAGCTGTTTTTT. Encoded protein: CASSATVWGDTGELFF.

This clonotype was found a few times. V gene TRBV3-1 combines with J gene TRBJ2-7; the D gene is possibly TRBD1 (6 bases). CDR3 length equals 13 residues. Trimming shortened V by 2 bases and J by 5 bases, and 10 bases separated the two germline ends. Germline-derived CDR1 and CDR2 are LGHDT and YNNKEL (reference sequence). CDR3 sequence: CASSQRRGHEQYF. Here the CDR3 DNA reads TGTGCCAGCAGCCAACGCAGGGGCCACGAGCAGTACTTC.

In its sample, this clonotype was seen many times. Here the CDR3 DNA reads TGTGCCATCAGTGAACTAGCGGGGGGGCATCAAGGGGCCAACGTCCTGACTTTC. Its protein is CAISELAGGHQGANVLTF. The rearrangement joins TRBV10-3 to TRBJ2-6, with TRBD2 matching 13 bases. After removal of 3 bases from V and 4 bases from J, the junction contained 6 bases not matched to a gene. The germline V gene encodes CDR1 ENHRY and CDR2 SYGVKD. CDR3 length equals 18 residues.

This clonotype was observed at least ten times. This chain uses TRBV27 with TRBJ1-3; possible D gene TRBD1, 5 bases. CDR1 is MNHEY and CDR2 is SMNVEV in the germline V gene (reference sequence). Trimming removed 4 bases from V and 2 bases from J, with 18 bases in between. This CDR3 spans 17 amino acids. This CDR3 reads CASSSEPDIRPGNTIYF. CDR3 in DNA: TGTGCCAGCAGTTCCGAGCCGGACATTAGGCCTGGAAACACCATATATTTT.

In its sample, this clonotype was seen many times. The genes are TRBV30 and TRBJ1-1; D gene unclear. The V gene's germline CDR1 is GTSNPN and CDR2 SVGIG (reference sequence). Trimming pared 4 bases from V and 3 bases from J, leaving 9 bases between. The CDR3 runs 12 residues. The CDR3 DNA reads TGTGCCTGGACTCTGAGGGACACTGAAGCTTTCTTT. This sequence encodes CAWTLRDTEAFF.

The gene calls are TRBV12-3 or TRBV12-4 and TRBJ1-5; 10 bases agree with TRBD1. This CDR3 comprises 14 residues. V trimming: 6 bases; J trimming: 7 bases; junction bases outside the gene matches: 6. The chain's CDR3 is CASSPDRGLQPQHF. The CDR3, as DNA: TGTGCCAGCAGCCCAGACAGGGGGCTACAGCCCCAGCATTTT.

J is TRBJ2-7 and V is TRBV28; weak D call: TRBD2 (6 bases). The V and J ends lost 6 bases and 4 bases respectively, with 22 bases between them. The germline CDR1 and CDR2 sequences are MDHEN and SYDVKM. The CDR3 is 16 residues long. The CDR3 reads CASSPPPGSGPYEQYF. The CDR3 DNA reads TGTGCCAGCAGCCCTCCCCCGGGTAGCGGACCATACGAGCAGTACTTC.

J is TRBJ1-1 and V is TRBV13; TRBD1 aligns across 9 bases. Trimming took 4 bases from V and 5 from J; bases not matched to a gene: 17. Germline CDR1 PRHDT, CDR2 FYEKMQ (reference sequence). There are 18 residues in the CDR3. Here the CDR3 DNA reads TGTGCCAGCAGCTCCCTCCGAACTGGACAGGGGAAAGGTACTGAAGCTTTCTTT. It codes for CASSSLRTGQGKGTEAFF.

This clonotype was observed many times. Possible read error: a much larger clone is one base away. The V call is TRBV6-1, the J call TRBJ2-7; D tentatively reads TRBD1 or TRBD2 (6 bases each). The CDR3 contains 16 residues. Trimming cost V 3 bases and J 2 bases, with 17 bases left between them. CDR1 is MNHNS and CDR2 is SASEGT in the germline V gene. In nucleotides, the CDR3 is TGTGCCAGCAGTGATCCACTCCTCGGGGGCACCTACGAGCAGTACTTC. Amino acids: CASSDPLLGGTYEQYF.

A few counts support this clonotype. The genes are TRBV9 and TRBJ1-5; D may be TRBD1 (5 bases). Trimming cost V 3 bases and J 0 bases, with 16 bases left between them. Germline assignment: CDR1 SGDLS and CDR2 YYNGEE. The length of the CDR3 is 17 residues. The DNA of the CDR3 is TGTGCCAGCAGCGGCCGGGACGGAAAGTATAGCAATCAGCCCCAGCATTTT. As protein: CASSGRDGKYSNQPQHF.

The chain combines TRBV27 with TRBJ2-2; 8 positions match TRBD1. J lost 0 bases, V lost 8 bases, and 8 bases had no gene match. The CDR3 loop spans 16 amino acids. CDR1 and CDR2 from the germline V gene are MNHEY and SMNVEV (reference sequence). The CDR3 loop is CASRPGDRPNTGELFF. The CDR3 DNA is TGTGCCAGCCGCCCGGGGGACAGGCCGAACACCGGGGAGCTGTTTTTT.

A remark on this clonotype: A read error may account for a junction end that differs from germline. This CDR3 reads CASSLVGYYDQYF. The DNA for the CDR3 is TGTGCCAGCAGTCTGGTCGGGTACTACGATCAGTACTTC. The chain combines TRBV28 with TRBJ2-7; D gene unclear. CDR3 size: 13 residues. CDR1 MDHEN and CDR2 SYDVKM come from the germline V gene. The whole variable domain, remainder taken from reference TRBV28 and TRBJ2-7, is DVKVTQSSRYLVKRTGEKVFLECVQDMDHENMFWYRQDPGLGLRLIYFSYDVKMKEKGDIPEGYSVSREKKERFSLILESASTNQTSMYLCASSLVGYYDQYFGPGTRLTVT.

This clonotype was picked up many times. Here the CDR3 reads CATSRAWPWRTNYGYTF. The CDR3, as DNA: TGTGCCACCAGCAGAGCATGGCCGTGGCGGACTAACTATGGCTACACCTTC. The chain couples TRBV15 to TRBJ1-2; D remains unclear. V gave up 1 base and J gave up 0 bases, with 15 bases separating them. The germline CDR1 and CDR2 sequences are LNHNV and YYDKDF (reference sequence). The CDR3 extends over 17 amino acids.

This clonotype came up many times. The chain employs TRBV5-5 and TRBJ1-2; D is perhaps TRBD1 (5 bases). Germline CDR1 is SGHKS and CDR2 is YYEKEE (reference sequence). Trimming cost V 1 base and J 1 base, with 11 bases left between them. This CDR3 comprises 15 residues. The chain's CDR3 is CASSLQLGGNYGYTF. The CDR3 DNA sequence: TGTGCCAGCAGCTTGCAATTGGGGGGTAACTATGGCTACACCTTC.

This clonotype turned up a few times. This chain uses TRBV6-1 with TRBJ2-2; D is perhaps TRBD2 (6 bases). Germline values: CDR1 MNHNS, CDR2 SASEGT. Trimming shortened V by 8 bases and J by 1 base, and 14 bases separated the two germline ends. The CDR3 totals 15 residues. CDR3 coding DNA: TGTGCCAGCGGGGTCGGGAGCTTGAACACCGGGGAGCTGTTTTTT. It specifies CASGVGSLNTGELFF.

This clonotype was seen many times. The rearrangement joins TRBV6-5 to TRBJ2-7; TRBD2 matches 9 bases. Per the germline V gene, CDR1 is MNHEY and CDR2 is SVGAGI. This CDR3 contains 14 residues. V was clipped by 2 bases and J by 9 bases; unmatched bases: 8. As DNA, the CDR3 is TGTGCCAGCAGTTACGCCATAGCGGGAGAGGGGCAGTACTTC. Translating gives CASSYAIAGEGQYF.

This clonotype was picked up a small number of times. The V gene is TRBV29-1, the J gene TRBJ2-2, with a possible D match to TRBD2 (7 bases). The germline V gene has CDR1 SQVTM and CDR2 ANQGSEA. The CDR3 is 16 residues long. Deletions cut 5 bases from V and 0 bases from J, with 16 bases between. CDR3 sequence: CSVRGGGQPNTGELFF. CDR3 in DNA: TGCAGCGTTAGGGGGGGGGGACAACCGAACACCGGGGAGCTGTTTTTT.

The sample holds many counts of this clonotype. The chain couples TRBV5-1 to TRBJ2-7; D uncertain. Germline V gene sequence: CDR1 SGHRS, CDR2 YFSETQ. V lost 0 bases to trimming and J lost 0 bases, with 4 bases between them. CDR3 length equals 13 residues. The CDR3, as DNA: TGCGCCAGCAGCTTGGAGCGCTCCTACGAGCAGTACTTC. This gives the protein CASSLERSYEQYF.

This clonotype appeared many times. V and J are TRBV19 and TRBJ1-5, with D unclear. This CDR3 comprises 15 residues. CDR1 and CDR2 (germline): LNHDA, SQIVND (reference sequence). Trimming removed 2 bases from V and 3 bases from J, with 11 bases in between. For the CDR3, the DNA is TGTGCCAGTAGTATACCCTCAAGACCCAATCAGCCCCAGCATTTT. This translates into CASSIPSRPNQPQHF.

This chain uses TRBV30 with TRBJ1-6; D is undetermined. The CDR3 is made up of 15 amino acids. Germline V gives CDR1 GTSNPN, CDR2 SVGIG (reference sequence). Trimming took off 1 base at V and 7 bases at J, with 14 bases between the two ends. CDR3 sequence reads: CAWSEVGVTNSPLHF. In nucleotides, the CDR3 is TGTGCCTGGAGTGAGGTCGGGGTGACGAATTCACCCCTCCACTTT.

As concerns this clonotype: The CDR3 does not close with the conserved phenylalanine or tryptophan, likely indicating a read error. The V call is TRBV27, the J call TRBJ2-2; D is undetermined. V was pared by 7 bases and J by 1 base, with 4 bases between. CDR1 and CDR2 (germline): MNHEY, SMNVEV (reference sequence). The CDR3 runs to 12 residues. CDR3 nucleotide sequence: TGTGCCAGCACAGGGAACACCGGGGAGCTGTTTTCT. Its protein product is CASTGNTGELFS.

As DNA, the CDR3 is TGTGCCAGCAGCACCCTTTCGAATGAGCAGTTCTTC. As protein: CASSTLSNEQFF. The chain uses TRBV7-8 and TRBJ2-1, with D unclear. Looked up from germline, CDR1 is SGHVS and CDR2 is FQNEAQ. The V end was cut by 5 bases, the J end by 7 bases, with 9 bases between. This CDR3 region has 12 residues.

This chain uses TRBV11-3 with TRBJ2-3; tentative D call: TRBD2 (6 bases). CDR1 SGHNT and CDR2 YENEEA come from the germline V gene. CDR3 length: 14 amino acids. The V end was cut by 5 bases, the J end by 5 bases, with 14 bases between. CDR3 bases: TGTGCCAGCAGCCCCACCCCTAGCGTAGATACGCAGTATTTT. Translating it yields CASSPTPSVDTQYF.

With regard to this clonotype: A clone one base away is much larger, so this may be a read error. The CDR3 end shows no conserved phenylalanine or tryptophan, and so a read error is likely. The chain couples TRBV19 to TRBJ1-3; D is ambiguous. V lost 7 bases, J lost 2 bases, and 9 bases lay in between. Germline V gene data show CDR1 as LNHDA and CDR2 as SQIVND (reference sequence). The CDR3 runs to 13 residues. The CDR3 coding sequence is TGTGCCAGTACCTTAACTGCTGGAAACACCATATATTTG. Residues: CASTLTAGNTIYL.

The DNA of the CDR3 is TGTGCCAGCAGCTTGAGGGATGGGTGGGTCCCCCTGTACTTC. Amino acid sequence: CASSLRDGWVPLYF. This chain joins TRBV5-5 and TRBJ2-7; no reliable D call. This CDR3 comprises 14 residues. CDR1 is SGHKS and CDR2 is YYEKEE in the germline V gene (reference sequence). V was cut by 1 base and J by 12 bases, with 20 bases left in between.

The sample holds many counts of this clonotype. The V and J genes are TRBV7-9 and TRBJ1-1, with 8 bases aligning to TRBD1. This CDR3 spans 15 amino acids. V was clipped by 7 bases and J by 2 bases; unmatched bases: 9. The germline V gene encodes CDR1 SEHNR and CDR2 FQNEAQ (reference sequence). The CDR3 DNA is TGTGCCAGCACCGTTCAGGGGGCAGCTAACACTGAAGCTTTCTTT. Encoded protein: CASTVQGAANTEAFF.

The CDR3 DNA reads TGCAGTGCTAGAGATCTAATAGGCGGAGGGCCCTACGAGCAGTACTTC. This gives the protein CSARDLIGGGPYEQYF. V gene TRBV20-1 combines with J gene TRBJ2-7; perhaps TRBD2 as D (6 bases). This CDR3 comprises 16 residues. CDR1 DFQATT and CDR2 SNEGSKA come from the germline V gene (reference sequence). The V end lost 0 bases, the J end lost 2 bases, and 17 bases lay between the germline ends.